This T cell receptor (beta chain) originates from a study of T cells after yellow fever vaccination. Study-wide results and caveats: Most primary-vaccination clones reappeared after the booster (about 97% CD4, about 90% CD8). FACS-sorted repertoires could contain abundant clonotypes contaminating from the bulk population.

TCRdb analysed the 5' RACE reads with MiXCR anew, one entry per CDR3 protein. Of some 350,000 distinct CDR3 sequences listed, around 3.9% are singletons. The J segment lost 3 bases and the V segment lost 1 base, leaving 15 bases of the junction unmatched. Germline-derived CDR1 and CDR2 are SQVTM and ANQGSEA. The CDR3 consists of 18 residues. Many counts were recorded for this clonotype. What it recognizes is unknown. The chain combines TRBV29-1 with TRBJ1-1, with 9 bases matching TRBD1. The material sequenced was PBMCs, taken 5 days after the yellow fever booster vaccination. This TCR came from a young man who received the YFV17D yellow fever vaccine. The CDR3 loop is CSVEGGQGNFRVYTEAFF. CDR3 in DNA: TGCAGCGTTGAAGGGGGACAGGGTAACTTTCGGGTGTACACTGAAGCTTTCTTT. The complete variable domain, with remaining parts taken from reference TRBV29-1 and TRBJ1-1, reads SAVISQKPSRDICQRGTSLTIQCQVDSQVTMMFWYRQQPGQSLTLIATANQGSEATYESGFVIDKFPISRPNLTFSTLTVSNMSPEDSSIYLCSVEGGQGNFRVYTEAFFGQGTRLTVV.